Listed below are T cell receptor beta chains from one sample, sequenced in a study of T cells in Graves' hyperthyroidism and ophthalmopathy. TCRdb fed the multiplex PCR reads into MiXCR, producing one record per CDR3 protein. This table holds about 770,000 distinct CDR3 sequences, around 20% found once. Sequenced sample: blood. These receptor sequences come from a woman between 45 and 65 years old with Graves' hyperthyroidism that later progressed to Graves' ophthalmopathy. The CDR3 runs from the conserved cysteine through the conserved F or W. A D gene is named only where the DNA matches it firmly. Clone size appears in some rows only: once, few, many, or a class for an expanded clone.

D gene,V gene,J gene,clone size,CDR3 DNA,CDR3 protein
NA,TRBV30,TRBJ2-7,many,TGTGCCTGGAGTGTACCTGGACGTAGCCCCTACGAGCAGTACTTC,CAWSVPGRSPYEQYF
NA,TRBV5-5,TRBJ2-3,NA,TGTGCCCGCAGCTTGGTAGGGGCGTCGGATACGCAGTATTTT,CARSLVGASDTQYF
NA,TRBV7-9,TRBJ2-5,NA,TGTGCCAGCAGCTTTGTTGGGTTGGAGACCCAGTACTTC,CASSFVGLETQYF
TRBD1,TRBV12-3/TRBV12-4,TRBJ1-6,few,TGTGCCAGCAGTGCCGCATTTCAGGGGGGATCACCCCTCCACTTT,CASSAAFQGGSPLHF
TRBD2,TRBV20-1,TRBJ2-1,many,TGCAGTGCTAGTTTGGCTAGCGGGGGGGCCTATCATGAGCAGTTCTTC,CSASLASGGAYHEQFF
TRBD2,TRBV2,TRBJ2-3,many,TGTGCCAGCAGAGTCCGGACTAGCGGGGGGGCTTTGAATACGCAGTATTTT,CASRVRTSGGALNTQYF
NA,TRBV6-9,TRBJ1-1,NA,TGTGCCAGCAGTTCTGTTTTGCCTCTCGGAGGCACTGAAGCTTTCTTT,CASSSVLPLGGTEAFF
NA,TRBV7-8,TRBJ2-7,many,TGTGCCAGCAGCTCGATTCTGGTCCCCTACGAGCAGTACTTC,CASSSILVPYEQYF
NA,TRBV6-1,TRBJ1-1,many,TGTGCCAGCAGTCGGACGGATAACACTGAAGCTTTCTTT,CASSRTDNTEAFF
TRBD1,TRBV7-9,TRBJ1-1,NA,TGTGCCAGCAGCTTATTACCGGGACAGGGCCCCACTGAAGCTTTCTTT,CASSLLPGQGPTEAFF
TRBD1,TRBV2,TRBJ2-7,NA,TGTGCCAGCAGTGTGAATAGGGACAGGGGAAAGTACGAGCAGTACTTC,CASSVNRDRGKYEQYF
TRBD1,TRBV12-3/TRBV12-4,TRBJ2-3,few,TGTGCCAGCCTGCAGGGGGCCGGCACAGATACGCAGTATTTT,CASLQGAGTDTQYF
NA,TRBV6-1,TRBJ2-5,NA,TGTGCCATCAGTGAGGGGGGGGGGACTCAAGAGACCCAGTACTTC,CAISEGGGTQETQYF
NA,TRBV4-1,TRBJ1-1,NA,TGCGCCAGCAGCCGAGAGACCCTATTAGAGAACACTGAAGCTTTCTTT,CASSRETLLENTEAFF
NA,TRBV19,TRBJ2-1,few,TGTGCCAGTAGTATGGCCGGATTTGGAAACAATGAGCAGTTCTTC,CASSMAGFGNNEQFF
TRBD2,TRBV20-1,TRBJ2-1,few,TGCAGTGCCCTATCCAGCGGGGGGGCGAATGAGCAGTTCTTC,CSALSSGGANEQFF
NA,TRBV2,TRBJ2-3,many,TGTGCCAGCAGGGGGGGGGCCTCTAACACAGATACGCAGTATTTT,CASRGGASNTDTQYF
TRBD1,TRBV25-1,TRBJ2-7,few,TGTGCCAGCAGTGCGCCGGGACAGATAGTAAACGAGCAGTACTTC,CASSAPGQIVNEQYF
NA,TRBV20-1,TRBJ2-1,many,TGCAGTGCTCCCAGCGACGAGGGAGCCTACAATGAGCAGTTCTTC,CSAPSDEGAYNEQFF
NA,TRBV3-1,TRBJ1-2,few,TGTGCCAGCAGCGCCCTCTGGGGCTCTGGCTACACCTTC,CASSALWGSGYTF
NA,TRBV12-3/TRBV12-4,TRBJ2-2,NA,TGTGCCAGCAGTTTAAGGTCAGGGGGGACCGGGGAGCTGTTTTTT,CASSLRSGGTGELFF
TRBD2,TRBV6-1,TRBJ2-5,many,TGTGCCAGCAAAACTAGCGGGGAAGAGACCCAGTACTTC,CASKTSGEETQYF
TRBD1,TRBV10-3,TRBJ2-7,NA,TGTGCCATCAGTGAAGAAAGACAGGGCAACGAGCAGTACTTC,CAISEERQGNEQYF
NA,TRBV7-8,TRBJ1-2,many,TGTGCCAGCAGCTTGGGAGGAACCCGCTATGGCTACACCTTC,CASSLGGTRYGYTF
NA,TRBV2,TRBJ1-4,NA,TGTGCCAGCAGGTCGGACAGCACTAATGAAAAACTGTTTTTT,CASRSDSTNEKLFF
NA,TRBV19,TRBJ2-6,NA,TGTGCCAGTAGGGAAGTGCCCTCTGGGGCCAACGTCCTGACTTTC,CASREVPSGANVLTF
NA,TRBV18,TRBJ2-5,many,TGTGCCAGCTCACGTAGCGTCGAGACCCAGTACTTC,CASSRSVETQYF
NA,TRBV6-1,TRBJ1-1,many,TGTGCCAGCAGGGGGTGGATGAGTAACACTGAAGCTTTCTTT,CASRGWMSNTEAFF
NA,TRBV9,TRBJ1-2,many,TGTGCCAGCAGCGTAGCCGACAGCTTGAACTATGGCTACACCTTC,CASSVADSLNYGYTF
NA,TRBV10-3,TRBJ1-1,NA,TGTGCCATCAGTGAGTCCGGTTTGGCTTTCTTT,CAISESGLAFF
NA,TRBV7-2,TRBJ1-2,NA,TGTGCCAGCAGCCGGATGGGGGACGACAACTATGGCTACACCTTC,CASSRMGDDNYGYTF
NA,TRBV9,TRBJ2-3,NA,TGTGCCAGCGAACTCGGGGGACCGAAGGGGACGCAGTATTTT,CASELGGPKGTQYF
TRBD2,TRBV18,TRBJ2-3,many,TGTGCCAGCTCACCATCGGCGGGGGGACCAACTATCACAGATACGCAGTATTTT,CASSPSAGGPTITDTQYF
TRBD2,TRBV3-1,TRBJ2-1,NA,TGTGCCAGCACCCCGCGGGGGGTAGCGGGGGTTAATGAGCAGTTCTTC,CASTPRGVAGVNEQFF
NA,TRBV3-1,TRBJ1-6,many,TGTGCCAGCAGCCAAGATATAGGGGGGGATTCACCCCTCCACTTT,CASSQDIGGDSPLHF
NA,TRBV18,TRBJ1-2,many,TGTGCCAGCTCACTCCAGGACACTAACTATGGCTACACCTTC,CASSLQDTNYGYTF
NA,TRBV19,TRBJ2-1,few,TGTGCCAGTAGTATAGCGGGACCCAATGAGCAGTTCTTC,CASSIAGPNEQFF
NA,TRBV20-1,TRBJ1-4,NA,TGCAGTGCTACGGAGAGCCACAATGAAAAACTGTTTTTT,CSATESHNEKLFF
NA,TRBV29-1,TRBJ1-1,NA,TGCAGCGTTCTAGGACGGCAAAACACTGAAGCTTTCTTT,CSVLGRQNTEAFF
TRBD1,TRBV11-2,TRBJ1-1,many,TGTGCCAGCAGAACCACAGGGGGACGTGCTTCTGAAGCTTTCTTT,CASRTTGGRASEAFF